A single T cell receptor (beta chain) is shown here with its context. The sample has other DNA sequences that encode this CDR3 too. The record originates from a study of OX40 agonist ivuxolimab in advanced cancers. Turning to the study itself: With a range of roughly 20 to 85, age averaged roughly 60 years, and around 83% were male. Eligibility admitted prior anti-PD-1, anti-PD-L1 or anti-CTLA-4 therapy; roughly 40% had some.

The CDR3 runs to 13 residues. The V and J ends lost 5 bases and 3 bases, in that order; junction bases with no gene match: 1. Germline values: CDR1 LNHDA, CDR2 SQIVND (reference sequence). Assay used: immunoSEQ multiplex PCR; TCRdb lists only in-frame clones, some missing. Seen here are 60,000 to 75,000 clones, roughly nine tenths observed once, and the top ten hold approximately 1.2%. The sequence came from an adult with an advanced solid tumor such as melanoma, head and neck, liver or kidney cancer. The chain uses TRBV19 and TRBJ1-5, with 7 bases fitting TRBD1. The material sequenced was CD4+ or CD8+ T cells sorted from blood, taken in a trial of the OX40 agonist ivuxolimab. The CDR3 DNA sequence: TGTGCCAGTAGTGGGACAGTCAATCAGCCCCAGCATTTT. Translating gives CASSGTVNQPQHF.